These 5 T cell receptor beta chains were all obtained from the same sample, sequenced in a study of cytomegalovirus exposure and HLA in healthy donors (TCRdb year 2017). Library construction relied on the immunoSEQ multiplex PCR assay. TCRdb re-hosts the immuneACCESS table, in-frame sequences only. Its copies lack some clones; in the studies checked, an unresolved V gene accounts for under half of them, and the cause for the rest is not known. In all, the sample holds about 250,000 clones, and approximately 84% of those were seen once. The biggest ten clones account for around 13% of the sample. The specimen was PBMCs. The receptors were gathered from a man younger than 35 in good health and CMV-seropositive.

The chain joins TRBV19 to TRBJ1-2; unclear D gene. Germline CDR1 and CDR2: LNHDA and SQIVND (reference sequence). The CDR3 sequence is 13 residues long. The V end was cut by 6 bases, the J end by 0 bases, with 8 bases between. The CDR3 here is CASRSLPNYGYTF. The CDR3 nucleotides read TGTGCCAGTAGGTCTCTTCCTAACTATGGCTACACCTTC.

This clone was detected only once. CDR3: CASRPLAGLGGELFF. The CDR3 bases are TGTGCCAGCAGGCCACTAGCGGGATTGGGCGGGGAGCTGTTTTTT. The genes are TRBV28 and TRBJ2-2; 10 bases map to TRBD2. Trimming removed 6 bases from V and 7 bases from J; junction bases left unmatched: 8. The germline gives CDR1 MDHEN, CDR2 SYDVKM. The CDR3 extends over 15 amino acids.

This clone is a singleton in its sample. The chain employs TRBV1 and TRBJ2-1; TRBD2, the table's D call, lacks a check against the DNA. TRBV1 is deemed a pseudogene. The CDR3 runs 21 residues. The DNA of the CDR3 is TGCACCAGCAGCCTCACCGCACCCGGGACTAGCGGGAATTCGGCAAAGAATGAGCAGTTCTTC. Protein: CTSSLTAPGTSGNSAKNEQFF.

The chain couples TRBV7-2 to TRBJ1-3, with a possible D match to TRBD1 (5 bases). Trimming removed 2 bases at V and 2 bases at J, with 13 bases between. The CDR3 length is 16 residues. The germline CDR1 and CDR2 sequences are SGHTA and FQGNSA. Written as DNA, the CDR3 is TGTGCCAGCAGCTTATTTGGGGGTACCGCTGGAAACACCATATATTTT. It yields the protein CASSLFGGTAGNTIYF.

This rearrangement joins TRBV7-8 to TRBJ1-1; tentatively, D is TRBD1 (6 bases). CDR3 size: 16 residues. CDR1 is SGHVS and CDR2 is FQNEAQ in the germline V gene. Between the trimmed V and J ends, which lost 5 bases and 7 bases, there was a span of 23 bases. The CDR3 coding sequence is TGTGCCAGCAGCCTAACAGGGCCGGGACGGGGTGGTGAAGCTTTCTTT. It translates to CASSLTGPGRGGEAFF.